The entry that follows covers one T cell receptor beta chain sequence. The antigen is undetermined. V lost 1 base and J lost 2; bases outside the gene matches: 5. This CDR3 region has 15 residues. Germline V gene lookup returns CDR1 SGHRS and CDR2 YFSETQ. The data belong to a study of cytomegalovirus exposure and HLA in healthy donors. Broader study findings: TCR beta chain V- and J-gene trimming was linked, in a later analysis, to a missense variant in DCLRE1C. The dataset shows that most TCR sequences were rare, while some public TCRs occurred in many donors. Researchers counted around 160 TCR beta chains as cytomegalovirus-associated.

The donors were healthy bone marrow donors. Researchers ran the PCR with 60 Vbeta and 13 Jbeta primers. Clones were read by immunoSEQ multiplex PCR, and TCRdb kept only the in-frame ones, dropping some. Its table records roughly 60,000 clones. Specimen: PBMCs. This TCR came from a woman aged 18 to 35 in good health and CMV-seronegative. J is TRBJ1-2 and V is TRBV5-1; 7 bases are a match to TRBD1. The CDR3 here is CASSLLQGDNYGYTF. The CDR3 nucleotides read TGCGCCAGCAGCTTGTTGCAGGGGGACAACTATGGCTACACCTTC.